The 8 T cell receptor beta chains in this list originate from one sample, sequenced in a study of T cell responses to AZD1222 COVID-19 vaccine. Using immunoSEQ multiplex PCR, the repertoire was profiled, and TCRdb retains in-frame clones only, with some absent. Of over 150,000 clones detected, approximately 95% appear once; the ten largest clones hold approximately 1%. Source: peripheral blood, taken 28 days after the second AZD1222 dose. These receptors all stem from an adult who received the AZD1222 COVID-19 vaccine.

The chain joins TRBV19 to TRBJ1-4, with D possibly being TRBD1 (6 bases). The V gene lost 6 bases and the J gene lost 7 bases, with 18 bases spanning the gap. This CDR3 has 15 residues. Germline V gives CDR1 LNHDA, CDR2 SQIVND (reference sequence). DNA of the CDR3: TGTGCCAGTAGGACCCGGGGACAAAGCGGTGAAAAACTGTTTTTT. Protein: CASRTRGQSGEKLFF. The full variable domain, in which reference TRBV19 and TRBJ1-4 provide the parts outside the CDR3, is DGGITQSPKYLFRKEGQNVTLSCEQNLNHDAMYWYRQDPGQGLRLIYYSQIVNDFQKGDIAEGYSVSREKKESFPLTVTSAQKNPTAFYLCASRTRGQSGEKLFFGSGTQLSVL.

The V call is TRBV6-1, the J call TRBJ1-4; the D is unclear. CDR1 and CDR2 from the germline V gene are MNHNS and SASEGT. The CDR3 extends over 16 amino acids. Trimming removed 0 bases from V and 6 bases from J, with 14 bases in between. CDR3 in amino acids: CASSEAGSTPDEKLFF. In nucleotides, the CDR3 is TGTGCCAGCAGTGAAGCGGGTTCAACTCCCGATGAAAAACTGTTTTTT.

This chain links TRBV9 with TRBJ1-2; D uncertain. V dropped 4 bases and J dropped 4 bases, with 14 bases sitting between them. In germline, CDR1 is SGDLS, CDR2 YYNGEE. The CDR3 extends over 14 amino acids. The CDR3 nucleotides read TGTGCCAGCAGCCCCCGAGACTCGATCTATGGCTACACCTTC. Its protein is CASSPRDSIYGYTF.

This chain links TRBV11-3 with TRBJ2-5, with a tentative D call TRBD2 (5 bases). V lost 4 bases to trimming and J lost 2 bases, with 11 bases between them. The V gene's germline CDR1 is SGHNT and CDR2 YENEEA. This CDR3 has 14 amino acids. The CDR3 protein is CASSSNRGQETQYF. In nucleotides, the CDR3 is TGTGCCAGCAGCTCCAATCGGGGACAAGAGACCCAGTACTTC.

This clone was observed once. The chain couples TRBV28 to TRBJ1-5; 8 bases fit TRBD1. Germline CDR1 reads MDHEN; CDR2 reads SYDVKM. V trimming: 4 bases; J trimming: 6 bases; junction bases outside the gene matches: 5. This CDR3 is 14 amino acids long. The chain's CDR3 is CASSSGQGRQPQHF. CDR3 DNA sequence: TGTGCCAGCAGTTCCGGACAGGGCCGTCAGCCCCAGCATTTT.

The V gene is TRBV9, the J gene TRBJ2-3; no firm D call. Trimming took 4 bases from V and 2 from J, leaving 11 bases between them. Germline CDR1 is SGDLS and CDR2 is YYNGEE. The CDR3 runs to 14 residues. The CDR3 region has the DNA TGTGCCAGCAGCCCCCAGACTTACACAGATACGCAGTATTTT. Residues: CASSPQTYTDTQYF.

As regards this clone: The sample carries other DNA sequences with the same CDR3. J is TRBJ1-2 and V is TRBV4-1; D gene uncertain. CDR1 and CDR2 (germline): MGHRA, YSYEKL. The CDR3 is 11 residues long. Trimming removed 1 base from V and 8 bases from J, with 5 bases in between. CDR3 nucleotide sequence: TGCGCCAGCAGCCAAGGAGGCGGCTACACCTTC. This encodes CASSQGGGYTF.

DNA of the CDR3: TGTGCCAGCAGATCGGAGGGGGCATTGCCGAATTCACCCCTCCACTTT. It specifies CASRSEGALPNSPLHF. The chain recombines TRBV7-2 with TRBJ1-6; 7 positions match TRBD1. The V and J ends lost 6 bases and 7 bases, in that order; junction bases with no gene match: 12. Germline CDR1 is SGHTA and CDR2 is FQGNSA. CDR3 length equals 16 residues.